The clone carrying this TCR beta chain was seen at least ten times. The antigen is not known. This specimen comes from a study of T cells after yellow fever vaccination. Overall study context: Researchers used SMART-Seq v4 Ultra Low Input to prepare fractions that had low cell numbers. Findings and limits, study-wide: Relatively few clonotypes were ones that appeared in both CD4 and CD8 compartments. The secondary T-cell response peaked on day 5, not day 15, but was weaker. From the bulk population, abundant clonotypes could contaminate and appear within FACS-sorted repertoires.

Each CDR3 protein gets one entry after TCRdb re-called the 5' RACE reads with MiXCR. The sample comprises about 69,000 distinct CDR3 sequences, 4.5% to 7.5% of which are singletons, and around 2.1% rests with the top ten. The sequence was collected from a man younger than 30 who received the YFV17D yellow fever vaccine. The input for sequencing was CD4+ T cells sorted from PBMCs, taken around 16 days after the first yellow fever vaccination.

Here the CDR3 DNA reads TGTGCCAGCAGCTTAACAGTCGGCGTGGGGAACACTGAAGCTTTCTTT. It encodes CASSLTVGVGNTEAFF. This rearrangement joins TRBV11-2 to TRBJ1-1; D unresolved. CDR1 is SGHAT and CDR2 is FQNNGV in the germline V gene. Trimming cost V 2 bases and J 1 base, with 14 bases left between them. The CDR3 has 16 amino acids.